The clone carrying this T cell receptor beta chain has at least ten counts. Antigen unknown. V lost 8 bases to trimming and J lost 0 bases, with 10 bases between them. The CDR3 has 13 residues. From germline, CDR1 is SEHNR and CDR2 FQNEAQ (reference sequence). The data belong to a study of T cell repertoires in cytomegalovirus infection. Whole-study results and caveats: Cumulative frequency (of public TCR beta family members) identified carriers of CMV plus the relevant HLA.

TCRdb re-analysed the reads in MiXCR, keeping a single row per CDR3 protein. The profile shows about 190,000 distinct CDR3 sequences, 25% to 30% of them singletons. What was sequenced was PBMCs. This chain connects TRBV7-9 to TRBJ1-2, with no clear D. The origin of this receptor is a human donor in good health (CMV status not recorded). Some clones in this sample may be carry-over from other donors' samples. The CDR3 spells CASLDGSNYGYTF. The CDR3 nucleotides read TGTGCCAGCTTGGACGGTTCTAACTATGGCTACACCTTC.